These T cell receptor beta chains were read from a single sample in a study of PD-1 blockade in classical Hodgkin lymphoma. Assay used: immunoSEQ multiplex PCR; TCRdb lists only in-frame clones, some missing. This table has roughly 86,000 clones, 75% to 85% appearing once. Sequencing was performed on peripheral blood mononuclear cells (PBMCs), taken before the fourth cycle of nivolumab. The receptor source for this set is a human donor with classical Hodgkin lymphoma. Both conserved end residues are part of each CDR3. D genes are given only for firm matches. The size entry is marked missing in some rows and otherwise reads once, few, many or a size class.

d_call | clone_size | j_call | v_call | cdr3_nt | cdr3_aa
- | - | TRBJ2-1 | TRBV7-3 | TGTGCCAGCAGCTTAGGGATTTACAATGAGCAGTTCTTC | CASSLGIYNEQFF
TRBD2 | - | TRBJ2-6 | TRBV11-1 | TGTGCCAGCAGCTTAGCGGGAATGGGAGGGACTGGGGCCAACGTCCTGACTTTC | CASSLAGMGGTGANVLTF
- | - | TRBJ2-3 | TRBV7-9 | TGTGCCAGCAGCTGGACAGATACGCAGTATTTT | CASSWTDTQYF
- | many | TRBJ2-3 | TRBV7-6 | TGTGCCAGCAGCGCAGGACCGACAGATACGCAGTATTTT | CASSAGPTDTQYF
- | - | TRBJ2-3 | TRBV7-6 | TGTGCCAGCAACCTGGGGGGAACAGATACGCAGTATTTT | CASNLGGTDTQYF
- | - | TRBJ2-7 | TRBV5-5 | TGTGCCAGCAGCCCGGGGGGCGGGAGAATCCTACGAGGCCAGTACTTC | CASSPGGGRILRGQYF
TRBD1 | - | TRBJ1-3 | TRBV5-4 | TGTGCCAGCAGCTCGTTACAGGGGGGAACGTCTGGAAACACCATATATTTT | CASSSLQGGTSGNTIYF
- | - | TRBJ2-1 | TRBV7-6 | TGTGCCAGCAGCGCGGACTCTAACAATGAGCAGTTCTTC | CASSADSNNEQFF
- | once | TRBJ2-4 | TRBV5-5 | TGTGCCAGCAGCCCTCGGGGGATAGCCAAAAACATTCAGTACTTC | CASSPRGIAKNIQYF
- | once | TRBJ2-7 | TRBV7-6 | TGTGCCAGCAGCTGGGGACCGAACTACGAGCAGTACTTC | CASSWGPNYEQYF
TRBD1 | - | TRBJ2-3 | TRBV5-1 | TGCGCCAGCAGCTTGGGTCCAGGGGGCGCAGATACGCAGTATTTT | CASSLGPGGADTQYF
- | - | TRBJ1-1 | TRBV7-9 | TGTGCCAGCACCCTTAGTGGGCAGGCGAACACTGAAGCTTTCTTT | CASTLSGQANTEAFF
TRBD2 | - | TRBJ2-1 | TRBV9 | TGTGCCAGCAGCGTAGGTCTAGCGGCCTACAATGAGCAGTTCTTC | CASSVGLAAYNEQFF
- | - | TRBJ2-5 | TRBV6-1 | TGTGCCAGCAGTGAAATCAAGAGACAGGGAGGTCAAGAGACCCAGTACTTC | CASSEIKRQGGQETQYF
TRBD1 | - | TRBJ2-7 | TRBV14 | TGTGCCAGCAGCCGAGGGAGGGGGACAGGGTTCTACGAGCAGTACTTC | CASSRGRGTGFYEQYF
TRBD2 | - | TRBJ2-3 | TRBV19 | TGTGCCAGTAAACCCGCCGGCGGGAGGGATGGAGATACGCAGTATTTT | CASKPAGGRDGDTQYF
TRBD2 | - | TRBJ2-2 | TRBV28 | TGTGCCAGCAGCCACGGGGAGGGTCACACCGGGGAGCTGTTTTTT | CASSHGEGHTGELFF
- | - | TRBJ2-7 | TRBV5-1 | TGCGCCAGCAGCCAGCCTTTGAGCGAGCAGTACTTC | CASSQPLSEQYF
TRBD1 | - | TRBJ2-2 | TRBV5-1 | TGCGCCAGCAGCTTTTCCGGGACAGGGACCGGGGAGCTGTTTTTT | CASSFSGTGTGELFF
- | - | TRBJ1-5 | TRBV19 | TGTGCCAGTAGTATGGGGAGGGGGGGGCGAGATCAGCCCCAGCATTTT | CASSMGRGGRDQPQHF
TRBD2 | - | TRBJ2-1 | TRBV7-9 | TGTGCCAGCAGCTTAGAAGCGGGAGCCCACAATGAGCAGTTCTTC | CASSLEAGAHNEQFF
- | - | TRBJ1-2 | TRBV6-1 | TGTGCCAGCAGACCCCCTGCGGGTGGCAACTATGGCTACACCTTC | CASRPPAGGNYGYTF
TRBD1 | - | TRBJ2-7 | TRBV25-1 | TGTGCCAGCAGTGAAGTGAGACAGGGCGCCGAGCAGTACTTC | CASSEVRQGAEQYF
- | - | TRBJ2-2 | TRBV5-4 | TGCGCCAGCAGTTTGGGGTGGTCCGGGGAGCTGTTTTTT | CASSLGWSGELFF
- | - | TRBJ1-5 | TRBV19 | TGTGCCAGTAGTATAGGCGGGCGGGGAGATCAGCCCCAGCATTTT | CASSIGGRGDQPQHF
TRBD1 | - | TRBJ2-2 | TRBV18 | TGTGCCAGCTCACCTTTGGGGACAGGGGCCCTCCCGGGCACCGGGGAGCTGTTTTTT | CASSPLGTGALPGTGELFF
- | - | TRBJ1-1 | TRBV5-1 | TGCGCCAGCAGCTCTCCTAACACTGAAGCTTTCTTT | CASSSPNTEAFF
- | few | TRBJ1-2 | TRBV28 | TGTGCCAGCACATTCTACAGGGTGGGTGGCTACACCTTC | CASTFYRVGGYTF
- | - | TRBJ1-6 | TRBV4-1 | TGCGCCAGCAGCCATCCGGGGGATTCACCCCTCCACTTT | CASSHPGDSPLHF
- | - | TRBJ1-4 | TRBV6-1 | TGTGCCAGCACCAGGGGAAGTGAAAAACTGTTTTTT | CASTRGSEKLFF
- | - | TRBJ2-1 | TRBV11-2 | TGTGCCAGCAGCTACCTGGCCGAGCAGTTCTTC | CASSYLAEQFF
- | - | TRBJ2-7 | TRBV4-1 | TGCGCCAGCAGCCAAGATAATCCCTCTTGGGGCTCCTACGAGCAGTACTTC | CASSQDNPSWGSYEQYF
- | - | TRBJ1-5 | TRBV7-2 | TGTGCCAGCAGCTTAGAGGGGGGAAATCAGCCCCAGCATTTT | CASSLEGGNQPQHF
TRBD1 | - | TRBJ2-2 | TRBV7-9 | TGTGCCAGCAGCCTAGGGGGCATCTACACCGGGGAGCTGTTTTTT | CASSLGGIYTGELFF
- | few | TRBJ1-2 | TRBV5-1 | TGCGCCAGCAGCCTTGGGGAGGGGGGATCCGGCTACACCTTC | CASSLGEGGSGYTF
TRBD1 | - | TRBJ1-1 | TRBV6-6 | TGTGCCAGCAGTTACACGACAGGGTACGGCACTGAAGCTTTCTTT | CASSYTTGYGTEAFF
- | few | TRBJ2-1 | TRBV2 | TGTGCCAGCAAAGGGGGGGCCCGAAACAATGAGCAGTTCTTC | CASKGGARNNEQFF
TRBD2 | once | TRBJ2-5 | TRBV2 | TGTGCCACAGCGGGAGGTTCCCAAGAGACCCAGTACTTC | CATAGGSQETQYF
TRBD2 | once | TRBJ2-1 | TRBV6-5 | TGTGCCAGCAGTTACTTTATTAGCGGGAGAGAGCAGTTCTTC | CASSYFISGREQFF
- | - | TRBJ1-5 | TRBV6-1 | TGTGCCAGCAGTGAAAGGCGCCAGCCCCAGCATTTT | CASSERRQPQHF
TRBD1 | - | TRBJ1-5 | TRBV19 | TGTGCCAGTAGTTCAAGCGGGACAGTCGGTCAGCCCCAGCATTTT | CASSSSGTVGQPQHF
TRBD2 | - | TRBJ2-7 | TRBV30 | TGTGCCTGGAGTGTTGGGGCTAGCGGGGGTGGACAGCAGTACTTC | CAWSVGASGGGQQYF
- | - | TRBJ1-2 | TRBV19 | TGTGCCAGCCAAGGTGGGGTGAGGGATCTGGGTGGCTACACCTTC | CASQGGVRDLGGYTF
- | - | TRBJ2-3 | TRBV5-1 | TGCGCCAGCAGCTTGGATGCCCCCGATACGCAGTATTTT | CASSLDAPDTQYF
TRBD1 | few | TRBJ2-7 | TRBV27 | TGTGCCAGCAAGGGACAGGGGGCCTCCTACGAGCAGTACTTC | CASKGQGASYEQYF
- | - | TRBJ2-5 | TRBV28 | TGTGCCAGCAAAGGGCTCCGGGGGCGGGAGACCCAGTACTTC | CASKGLRGRETQYF
TRBD1 | - | TRBJ1-1 | TRBV18 | TGTGCCAGCTCCTCCGGACAGGGAGAAGCTTTCTTT | CASSSGQGEAFF
- | - | TRBJ2-1 | TRBV9 | TGTGCCAGCAGCGAGGACATTGAGCAGTTCTTC | CASSEDIEQFF
- | - | TRBJ2-1 | TRBV10-2 | TGCGCCAGCAGTGAGTCGCCCCAGTCGGGGCAGTTCTTC | CASSESPQSGQFF
TRBD2 | - | TRBJ2-1 | TRBV10-3 | TGTGCCATCAGCCTAACTAGCGGGAGGGCCGATGAGCAGTTCTTC | CAISLTSGRADEQFF
- | - | TRBJ2-7 | TRBV5-1 | TGCGCCAGCAGCTTAGGGGCCGGGCAGCCCTACGAGCAGTACTTC | CASSLGAGQPYEQYF
- | - | TRBJ1-1 | TRBV28 | TGTGCCAGCAGCCCCGGGACTCGGAACTTGAACACTGAAGCTTTCTTT | CASSPGTRNLNTEAFF
TRBD1 | - | TRBJ1-4 | TRBV29-1 | TGCAGCGTTGCCAGGGGGGCTAATGAAAAACTGTTTTTT | CSVARGANEKLFF
TRBD2 | - | TRBJ2-3 | TRBV5-1 | TGCGCCAGCAGCCGCCGGGCGGGAGGGACAACAGATACGCAGTATTTT | CASSRRAGGTTDTQYF
TRBD2 | - | TRBJ2-4 | TRBV5-4 | TGTGCCAGCAGCGGAAGACTAGCAGGAGAGGGCATTCAGTACTTC | CASSGRLAGEGIQYF
- | - | TRBJ1-2 | TRBV5-6 | TGTGCCAGCAGCTCCGTCGGGATTCTGAACTATGGCTACACCTTC | CASSSVGILNYGYTF
- | once | TRBJ2-7 | TRBV12-1 | TGTGCCAGCAGCTACCCGGGTAGCGGGAGGGTTGACGAGCAGTACTTC | CASSYPGSGRVDEQYF
TRBD1 | - | TRBJ2-2 | TRBV30 | TGTGCCTGGCGCAACAGGGGGCTTACCGGGGAGCTGTTTTTT | CAWRNRGLTGELFF
- | - | TRBJ1-5 | TRBV28 | TGTGCCAGCACCGCCACCGATAGCAATCAGCCCCAGCATTTT | CASTATDSNQPQHF
- | - | TRBJ2-1 | TRBV6-5 | TGTGCCAGCAAACTCGGGGTTAGTAGCGATGAGCAGTTCTTC | CASKLGVSSDEQFF